The rows below give T cell receptor beta chains drawn from one sample of a study of beta chain features in type 1 diabetes. Generated by immunoSEQ multiplex PCR, the TCRdb table keeps only in-frame clones and is missing some. The sample consists of hundreds of thousands of clones, 13% of them appearing once. Sequencing input: naive CD4+ T cells from blood. Receptors originate from a man between 18 and 35 years old with type 1 diabetes. The CDR3 runs from the conserved cysteine through the conserved F or W. Each record gives: D gene, CDR3 length, clone size, J gene, V gene, CDR3 DNA, CDR3 protein. The D gene is left open where the match is weak. Size is stated for part of the rows, as once, few or many counts, or as a class when the clone is expanded.

D: TRBD1
length: 15
size: -
J: TRBJ2-5
V: TRBV7-8
DNA: TGTGCCAGCACCCGAGGGACAGCACTCCAAGAGACCCAGTACTTC
CDR3: CASTRGTALQETQYF

D: -
length: 15
size: -
J: TRBJ1-2
V: TRBV7-3
DNA: TGTGCCAGCAGCTCCGGGGGAGGCGGGAGCTATGGCTACACCTTC
CDR3: CASSSGGGGSYGYTF

D: -
length: 14
size: few
J: TRBJ2-3
V: TRBV7-3
DNA: TGTGCCAGCAGCTTAATCGGGCCTAGCGATACGCAGTATTTT
CDR3: CASSLIGPSDTQYF

D: TRBD2
length: 14
size: -
J: TRBJ2-1
V: TRBV28
DNA: TGTGCCAGCTTGCAACAGGCTAGCGGACGAAAATGGGTCTTC
CDR3: CASLQQASGRKWVF

D: TRBD1
length: 14
size: -
J: TRBJ1-4
V: TRBV30
DNA: TGTGCCTGGAGGCAGGGGGGCCCTAATGAAAAACTGTTTTTT
CDR3: CAWRQGGPNEKLFF

D: -
length: 13
size: few
J: TRBJ2-5
V: TRBV2
DNA: TGTGCCAGCAGTGAAAGGATGGTCCAGACCCAGTACTTC
CDR3: CASSERMVQTQYF

D: -
length: 13
size: few
J: TRBJ2-3
V: TRBV27
DNA: TGTGCCAGCCAACCTCCTAGCACAGATACGCAGTATTTT
CDR3: CASQPPSTDTQYF

D: -
length: 14
size: few
J: TRBJ1-4
V: TRBV28
DNA: TGTGCCAGCAGTTTATTGGGAGGGGAGGAAAAACTGTTTTTT
CDR3: CASSLLGGEEKLFF

D: -
length: 13
size: few
J: TRBJ1-2
V: TRBV29-1
DNA: TGCAGCTCCAGACAGGAAGCTAACTATGGCTACACCTTC
CDR3: CSSRQEANYGYTF

D: -
length: 19
size: -
J: TRBJ2-2
V: TRBV15
DNA: TGTGCCACCAGCAGAGGTCAGGGGCCCGTTAGGGGGAACACCGGGGAGCTGTTTTTT
CDR3: CATSRGQGPVRGNTGELFF

D: -
length: 14
size: few
J: TRBJ2-7
V: TRBV6-6
DNA: TGTGCCAGCAGTTACGGCAGGGGTGTTTACGAGCAGTACTTC
CDR3: CASSYGRGVYEQYF

D: -
length: 14
size: -
J: TRBJ1-2
V: TRBV28
DNA: TGTGCCAGCAGTTTTGGCAGGGGACCTTATGGCTACACCTTC
CDR3: CASSFGRGPYGYTF

D: -
length: 15
size: -
J: TRBJ1-1
V: TRBV7-2
DNA: TGTGCCAGCAGCTTGGACTGGACGGCGAACACTGAAGCTTTCTTT
CDR3: CASSLDWTANTEAFF

D: -
length: 14
size: few
J: TRBJ2-5
V: TRBV27
DNA: TGTGCCAGCAGGGGGAGGACACGCGGAGAGACCCAGTACTTC
CDR3: CASRGRTRGETQYF

D: -
length: 12
size: few
J: TRBJ1-2
V: TRBV2
DNA: TGTGCCAGTGGGGGGACTGAAGGTGGCTACACCTTC
CDR3: CASGGTEGGYTF

D: TRBD1
length: 14
size: -
J: TRBJ1-6
V: TRBV10-3
DNA: TGTGCCATCAGTGCTGGGGACAGGGGTTCACCCCTCCACTTT
CDR3: CAISAGDRGSPLHF

D: -
length: 13
size: -
J: TRBJ1-5
V: TRBV30
DNA: TGTGCCTGGAGCCGGTCTAGCAATCAGCCCCAGCATTTT
CDR3: CAWSRSSNQPQHF